The rows below give T cell receptor beta chains drawn from one sample of a study of long-term antiretroviral therapy in people with HIV. Repertoires were generated with immunoSEQ multiplex PCR, while TCRdb's copy carries only in-frame clones and drops some. Of 17,000 or so clones listed, approximately 95% were seen once; the top ten hold 1.4%. The material sequenced was unsorted PBMCs, taken 10.4 years after starting antiretroviral therapy. The receptors derive from a man aged 25 to 40 with HIV. Both conserved end residues are part of each CDR3. A D gene is named only where the DNA matches it firmly. Rows give clone size only sometimes, using once, few, many, or a class for an expanded clone.

J gene: TRBJ2-1
V gene: TRBV2
D gene: TRBD1
clone size: NA
CDR3 DNA: TGTGCCAGCAGTGAAGCGAGAAGGACAGGGGGATGGAATGAGCAGTTCTTC
CDR3 protein: CASSEARRTGGWNEQFF

J gene: TRBJ1-1
V gene: TRBV19
D gene: NA
clone size: NA
CDR3 DNA: TGTGCCAGTAGTATAGGCCCCCTAGGGGAGGGCACTGAAGCTTTCTTT
CDR3 protein: CASSIGPLGEGTEAFF

J gene: TRBJ2-2
V gene: TRBV9
D gene: TRBD2
clone size: NA
CDR3 DNA: TGTGCCAGCAGCGGGGCCATTAGCGGGGGGGGAGCCGGGGAGCTGTTTTTT
CDR3 protein: CASSGAISGGGAGELFF

J gene: TRBJ1-6
V gene: TRBV27
D gene: NA
clone size: NA
CDR3 DNA: TGTGCCAGCAGTTTACGGACCGCGGCGGATTCACCCCTCCACTTT
CDR3 protein: CASSLRTAADSPLHF

J gene: TRBJ2-3
V gene: TRBV27
D gene: NA
clone size: once
CDR3 DNA: TGTGCCAGCAGTTTATCGAGTCTCTACACAGATACGCAGTATTTT
CDR3 protein: CASSLSSLYTDTQYF

J gene: TRBJ2-5
V gene: TRBV15
D gene: NA
clone size: once
CDR3 DNA: TGTGCCACCAGCAGAGCCGCGCTCGGAGAAGAGACCCAGTACTTC
CDR3 protein: CATSRAALGEETQYF

J gene: TRBJ1-4
V gene: TRBV6-5
D gene: TRBD1
clone size: NA
CDR3 DNA: TGTGCCAGCAGTTACGACAGGGCTAATGAAAAACTGTTTTTT
CDR3 protein: CASSYDRANEKLFF

J gene: TRBJ2-5
V gene: TRBV29-1
D gene: NA
clone size: NA
CDR3 DNA: TGCAGCGTTAACCCGGGAGAGACCCAGTACTTC
CDR3 protein: CSVNPGETQYF

J gene: TRBJ2-7
V gene: TRBV18
D gene: NA
clone size: NA
CDR3 DNA: TGTGCCAGCTCACCCGGCGGTGGCGGGGCGGTCGAGCAGTACTTC
CDR3 protein: CASSPGGGGAVEQYF

J gene: TRBJ2-1
V gene: TRBV7-3
D gene: NA
clone size: NA
CDR3 DNA: TGTGCCAGCAGCTTAAACTTTCTCAATGAGCAGTTCTTC
CDR3 protein: CASSLNFLNEQFF

J gene: TRBJ2-5
V gene: TRBV10-1
D gene: TRBD1
clone size: NA
CDR3 DNA: TGCGCCAGCAGTGAGGGGACAGGAATCCAAGAGACCCAGTACTTC
CDR3 protein: CASSEGTGIQETQYF

J gene: TRBJ1-1
V gene: TRBV28
D gene: NA
clone size: NA
CDR3 DNA: TGTGCCAGCAGTTTCCCGCGATGGAACACTGAAGCTTTCTTT
CDR3 protein: CASSFPRWNTEAFF

J gene: TRBJ2-7
V gene: TRBV5-8
D gene: NA
clone size: NA
CDR3 DNA: TGTGCCAGCAGCTCTCGGACCGCGCGGTGGGGGAGCGGGGAGCAGTACTTC
CDR3 protein: CASSSRTARWGSGEQYF

J gene: TRBJ1-1
V gene: TRBV9
D gene: NA
clone size: NA
CDR3 DNA: TGTGCCAGCAGCCCCGGGGCGGAGCTCACTGAAGCTTTCTTT
CDR3 protein: CASSPGAELTEAFF

J gene: TRBJ1-2
V gene: TRBV5-4
D gene: NA
clone size: NA
CDR3 DNA: TGTGCCAGCAGCCCTATGGGGCGACTCCCAGTTCACGGCTACACCTTC
CDR3 protein: CASSPMGRLPVHGYTF

J gene: TRBJ2-2
V gene: TRBV6-4
D gene: TRBD2
clone size: NA
CDR3 DNA: TGTGCCAGCAGTGAACTAGCGGGGCAAGGGACCGGGGAGCTGTTTTTT
CDR3 protein: CASSELAGQGTGELFF

J gene: TRBJ2-5
V gene: TRBV5-6
D gene: NA
clone size: NA
CDR3 DNA: TGTGCCAGCAGCTTGGCCGTAGGCAGCCGGGAGACCCAGTACTTC
CDR3 protein: CASSLAVGSRETQYF

J gene: TRBJ2-5
V gene: TRBV19
D gene: NA
clone size: NA
CDR3 DNA: TGTGCCAGTAGTCAATTATCGGAGACCCAGTACTTC
CDR3 protein: CASSQLSETQYF

J gene: TRBJ2-3
V gene: TRBV5-1
D gene: NA
clone size: few
CDR3 DNA: TGCGCCAGCAGCTCCCATGGCAGGGGGGGGACAGATACGCAGTATTTT
CDR3 protein: CASSSHGRGGTDTQYF

J gene: TRBJ2-1
V gene: TRBV7-9
D gene: TRBD2
clone size: NA
CDR3 DNA: TGTGCCAGCAGCTTAGCGGAACGGGGGGGCGGCAATGAGCAGTTCTTC
CDR3 protein: CASSLAERGGGNEQFF

J gene: TRBJ1-2
V gene: TRBV10-2
D gene: TRBD1
clone size: NA
CDR3 DNA: TGCGCCAGCACCAGCCCGGGACAGGGGGCCGTAACTTATGGCTACACCTTC
CDR3 protein: CASTSPGQGAVTYGYTF

J gene: TRBJ2-7
V gene: TRBV6-5
D gene: NA
clone size: once
CDR3 DNA: TGTGCCAGCAGTTACGGGATCCTCTCCTACGAGCAGTACTTC
CDR3 protein: CASSYGILSYEQYF

J gene: TRBJ2-2
V gene: TRBV19
D gene: NA
clone size: once
CDR3 DNA: TGTGCCCTCCAGGGGTTTGGGGCCGGGGAGCTGTTTTTT
CDR3 protein: CALQGFGAGELFF

J gene: TRBJ1-1
V gene: TRBV14
D gene: TRBD1
clone size: NA
CDR3 DNA: TGTGCCAGCAGCCAAGGACAGGGGCAGAACACTGAAGCTTTCTTT
CDR3 protein: CASSQGQGQNTEAFF

J gene: TRBJ2-3
V gene: TRBV6-1
D gene: TRBD2
clone size: NA
CDR3 DNA: TGTGCCAGCAGTGGACTAGCGGGGGGGCCAGATACGCAGTATTTT
CDR3 protein: CASSGLAGGPDTQYF

J gene: TRBJ1-2
V gene: TRBV14
D gene: NA
clone size: NA
CDR3 DNA: TGTGCCAGCAGCCAAGCGGGGGTACATGGCTACACCTTC
CDR3 protein: CASSQAGVHGYTF

J gene: TRBJ1-5
V gene: TRBV6-1
D gene: TRBD1
clone size: NA
CDR3 DNA: TGTGCCACCAGGGACAGGGCCAATCAGCCCCAGCATTTT
CDR3 protein: CATRDRANQPQHF

J gene: TRBJ2-7
V gene: TRBV27
D gene: NA
clone size: NA
CDR3 DNA: TGTGCCAGCAGTTTAGAGGGGTACGAGCAGTACTTC
CDR3 protein: CASSLEGYEQYF